This is a list of T cell receptor beta chains from one sample in a study of Graves' ophthalmopathy and Graves' hyperthyroidism. One entry per CDR3 protein, called by TCRdb with MiXCR from the multiplex PCR reads. Among 300,000 or so distinct CDR3 sequences listed, 17% were seen once. The sequencing input was peripheral blood. The receptors derive from an adult man with Graves' ophthalmopathy. The CDR3 runs from the conserved cysteine through the conserved F or W. The D gene is left open where the match is weak. Not all rows give a size; the values are once, few, many and, for expanded clones, a class.

D gene: TRBD1
clone size: many
J gene: TRBJ2-7
V gene: TRBV5-1
CDR3 protein: CASSLATGATYEQYF
CDR3 DNA: TGTGCCAGCAGCTTAGCGACAGGGGCTACCTACGAGCAGTACTTC

D gene: TRBD1
clone size: NA
J gene: TRBJ1-2
V gene: TRBV6-1
CDR3 protein: CASTGTGVYGYTF
CDR3 DNA: TGTGCCAGCACGGGGACAGGGGTGTACGGCTACACCTTC

D gene: TRBD2
clone size: many
J gene: TRBJ2-7
V gene: TRBV20-1
CDR3 protein: CSATERGVGSSYEQYF
CDR3 DNA: TGCAGTGCAACAGAGCGGGGGGTCGGAAGCTCCTACGAGCAGTACTTC

D gene: NA
clone size: NA
J gene: TRBJ1-1
V gene: TRBV3-1
CDR3 protein: CASSPGRDTLMNTEAFF
CDR3 DNA: TGTGCCAGCAGCCCCGGACGGGATACTCTTATGAACACTGAAGCTTTCTTT

D gene: TRBD1
clone size: NA
J gene: TRBJ2-7
V gene: TRBV7-9
CDR3 protein: CASRGTGQNEQYF
CDR3 DNA: TGTGCCAGCAGAGGGACAGGTCAAAACGAGCAGTACTTC

D gene: TRBD1
clone size: many
J gene: TRBJ2-7
V gene: TRBV9
CDR3 protein: CASSPGTGGPYEQYF
CDR3 DNA: TGTGCCAGCAGCCCAGGGACAGGGGGTCCCTACGAGCAGTACTTC

D gene: TRBD1
clone size: many
J gene: TRBJ2-7
V gene: TRBV6-2/TRBV6-3
CDR3 protein: CASSYASGQLYSYEQYF
CDR3 DNA: TGTGCCAGCAGTTACGCCTCGGGACAGTTGTATTCCTACGAGCAGTACTTC

D gene: NA
clone size: many
J gene: TRBJ1-5
V gene: TRBV4-1
CDR3 protein: CASSQEWRENQPQHF
CDR3 DNA: TGCGCCAGCAGCCAAGAGTGGAGGGAGAATCAGCCCCAGCATTTT

D gene: TRBD1
clone size: once
J gene: TRBJ2-7
V gene: TRBV12-3/TRBV12-4
CDR3 protein: CASSLRPGTGFYEQYF
CDR3 DNA: TGTGCCAGCAGTTTAAGGCCCGGGACAGGGTTCTACGAGCAGTACTTC

D gene: NA
clone size: many
J gene: TRBJ2-7
V gene: TRBV20-1
CDR3 protein: CSASAVADTYEQYF
CDR3 DNA: TGCAGTGCTAGTGCGGTAGCGGATACCTACGAGCAGTACTTC

D gene: TRBD1
clone size: many
J gene: TRBJ2-5
V gene: TRBV6-2/TRBV6-3
CDR3 protein: CASRPDRGQETQYF
CDR3 DNA: TGTGCCAGCAGGCCAGACAGGGGACAAGAGACCCAGTACTTC

D gene: TRBD1
clone size: many
J gene: TRBJ2-7
V gene: TRBV20-1
CDR3 protein: CSAGPGTGFTYEQYF
CDR3 DNA: TGCAGTGCAGGGCCCGGGACAGGGTTTACCTACGAGCAGTACTTC

D gene: NA
clone size: many
J gene: TRBJ2-2
V gene: TRBV6-4
CDR3 protein: CASSDGTGHLSGELFF
CDR3 DNA: TGTGCCAGCAGTGACGGGACGGGACATCTCTCCGGGGAGCTGTTTTTT

D gene: NA
clone size: NA
J gene: TRBJ2-2
V gene: TRBV20-1
CDR3 protein: CSASEKANTGELFF
CDR3 DNA: TGCAGTGCTAGTGAGAAAGCGAACACCGGGGAGCTGTTTTTT